This is a list of T cell receptor beta chains from one sample in a study of cytomegalovirus exposure and HLA in healthy donors. Only in-frame clones appear in the TCRdb table, and some are missing; sequencing was by immunoSEQ multiplex PCR. The sample records roughly 150,000 clones, around 80% being singletons. Source material: PBMCs. These receptor sequences come from a female donor in good health and CMV-seronegative. CDR3s include the opening cysteine and the closing phenylalanine or tryptophan. A D gene is named only where the DNA matches it firmly. The size of a clone is reported for some rows only, either as once, few or many, or as a class for expanded clones.

. | TRBJ1-2 | TRBV7-2 | . | TGTGCCAGCAGCTTAGAAGGACGAGGGGGCTACACCTTC | CASSLEGRGGYTF
. | TRBJ1-2 | TRBV28 | . | TGTGCCAGCAGTTTTCAGCTAGCCTATGGCTACACCTTC | CASSFQLAYGYTF
. | TRBJ1-3 | TRBV10-3 | . | TGTGCCATCAGAGACAGCTCTGGAAACACCATATATTTT | CAIRDSSGNTIYF
. | TRBJ2-3 | TRBV29-1 | . | TGCAGCGTTGAAGACAGAACAGATACGCAGTATTTT | CSVEDRTDTQYF
TRBD1 | TRBJ2-7 | TRBV19 | . | TGTGCCAGTAGTCGGCGACAGGGGTACGAGCAGTACTTC | CASSRRQGYEQYF
. | TRBJ2-2 | TRBV7-3 | . | TGTGCCAGCAGCTTAAAGCCGAGGACCGGGGAGCTGTTTTTT | CASSLKPRTGELFF
. | TRBJ2-7 | TRBV5-4 | once | TGTGCCAGCAGGTCGCTACAGGGTACAATTGGCGAGCAGTACTTC | CASRSLQGTIGEQYF
TRBD2 | TRBJ2-1 | TRBV4-2 | . | TGTGCCAGCAGCCACGGGACTAGCGGGGCCGTCTACAATGAGCAGTTCTTC | CASSHGTSGAVYNEQFF
. | TRBJ2-7 | TRBV4-1 | . | TGCGCCAGCAGCCAAGATCAGAGTACAGATAAGTACTTC | CASSQDQSTDKYF
TRBD2 | TRBJ2-1 | TRBV9 | . | TGTGCCAGCAGCTACCCGAGTAGCGGGGTGATTCATGAGCAGTTCTTC | CASSYPSSGVIHEQFF
TRBD1 | TRBJ2-5 | TRBV6-1 | . | TGTGCCAGCGTCCGGGACAGGACCCAAGAGACCCAGTACTTC | CASVRDRTQETQYF
. | TRBJ1-4 | TRBV19 | . | TGTGCCAGTTCTGGAGGGGCGTGGGATGAAAAACTGTTTTTT | CASSGGAWDEKLFF
. | TRBJ2-1 | TRBV11-3 | . | TGTGCCAGCAGCTTAGGACAGGGGAGGGTCAATGAGCAGTTCTTC | CASSLGQGRVNEQFF
TRBD2 | TRBJ2-1 | TRBV25-1 | few | TGTGCCAGCAGGGCTAAAGCGGGAGGAAATAAACACAATGAGCAGTTCTTC | CASRAKAGGNKHNEQFF
TRBD1 | TRBJ2-7 | TRBV19 | . | TGTGCCAGTAGTAGCCTCCAACCGGGACAGGGGTACGAGCAGTACTTC | CASSSLQPGQGYEQYF
. | TRBJ2-3 | TRBV4-3 | . | TGCGCCAGCAGCCAAGAAAGCGGGTGGGGAGATACGCAGTATTTT | CASSQESGWGDTQYF
TRBD1 | TRBJ2-4 | TRBV28 | . | TGTGCCAGCAGTTTATCGCGGGACAGGGGGTCCCGGGGGAACATTCAGTACTTC | CASSLSRDRGSRGNIQYF
. | TRBJ2-2 | TRBV6-1 | . | TGTGCCAGCAGTGAAGGCTTCCAGGCCTACACCGGGGAGCTGTTTTTT | CASSEGFQAYTGELFF
TRBD1 | TRBJ1-2 | TRBV2 | . | TGTGCCAGCAGACCCAGGGGGCTCTATGGCTACACCTTC | CASRPRGLYGYTF
. | TRBJ2-3 | TRBV6-5 | few | TGTGCCAGCACCGTCCGGGTGGGTGGAGATACGCAGTATTTT | CASTVRVGGDTQYF
. | TRBJ1-1 | TRBV4-3 | . | TGCGCCAGCAGCCGACTAGGGAACACTGAAGCTTTCTTT | CASSRLGNTEAFF
. | TRBJ2-1 | TRBV18 | . | TGTGCCAGCTCAACAGGACCGTACAATGAGCAGTTCTTC | CASSTGPYNEQFF
TRBD1 | TRBJ1-5 | TRBV27 | . | TGTGCCAGCAGTTCGACAGGGGTTAGCAATCAGCCCCAGCATTTT | CASSSTGVSNQPQHF
TRBD1 | TRBJ2-2 | TRBV29-1 | few | TGCAGCGTGGTTGACTTTGGGACAGGGATTCTGACCGGGGAGCTGTTTTTT | CSVVDFGTGILTGELFF